This TCR beta chain was recorded in a study of blood T cells in healthy people across ages. Healthy individuals of Caucasian origin from Russia, aged roughly 6 to 100, served as donors. Total RNA, at least 5 micrograms per sample, came from PBMCs. Germline loops: CDR1 SQVTM, CDR2 ANQGSEA. CDR3 length: 14 residues. Trimming took 1 base from V and 2 from J; bases not matched to a gene: 4. A second 7 to 11 cycle PCR used barcoded and J-beta primers. TCRdb called the 5' RACE reads again in MiXCR, with one record for every CDR3 protein. The sample includes about 1.8 million distinct CDR3 sequences, about 49% of them seen just once. This clonotype has ten or more counts.

This TCR was sampled from a middle-aged woman in good health. The chain joins TRBV29-1 to TRBJ2-7, with 8 nucleotides matching TRBD1. Sequencing was performed on blood. For the CDR3, the DNA is TGCAGCGTTGAAGGGGGACAGGATACCTACGAGCAGTACTTC. It translates to CSVEGGQDTYEQYF.